This T cell receptor (beta chain) was retrieved from a study of control samples from healthy donors and cancer patients. Profiling relied on immunoSEQ multiplex PCR, and the TCRdb table lists in-frame clones only, not all of them. Counted here are about 130,000 clones, roughly 92% occurring once; the ten biggest clones make up 4.5% to 7%. Per the germline V gene, CDR1 is SGHRS and CDR2 is YFSETQ. V was cut by 7 bases and J by 3 bases, with 16 bases left in between. There are 14 residues in the CDR3. The chain has TRBV5-1 and TRBJ1-2; D is possibly TRBD1 (6 bases). The material sequenced was blood. The receptor comes from a man aged 18 to 35 in good health. The CDR3 DNA is TGCGCCAGCCGTACAGGGCTTTCCCACTATGGCTACACCTTC. Its translation: CASRTGLSHYGYTF.